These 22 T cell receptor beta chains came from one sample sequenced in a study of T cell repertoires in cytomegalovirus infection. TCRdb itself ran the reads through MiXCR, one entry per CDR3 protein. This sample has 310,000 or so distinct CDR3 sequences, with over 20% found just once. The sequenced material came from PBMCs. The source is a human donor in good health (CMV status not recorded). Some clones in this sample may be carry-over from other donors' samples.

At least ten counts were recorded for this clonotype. CDR3 bases: TGTGCCAGCAGTACCAGTGGGGCAGATACGCAGTATTTT. Its translation: CASSTSGADTQYF. The chain combines TRBV12-3 or TRBV12-4 with TRBJ2-3; no reliable D call. Trimming cost V 5 bases and J 4 bases, with 10 bases left between them. This CDR3 contains 13 residues.

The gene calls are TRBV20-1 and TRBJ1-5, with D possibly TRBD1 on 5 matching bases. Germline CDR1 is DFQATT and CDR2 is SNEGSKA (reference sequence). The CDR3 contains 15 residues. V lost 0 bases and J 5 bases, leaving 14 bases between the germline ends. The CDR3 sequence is CSARDRSRADQPQHF. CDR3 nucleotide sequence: TGCAGTGCTAGAGATAGGTCCAGGGCCGATCAGCCCCAGCATTTT.

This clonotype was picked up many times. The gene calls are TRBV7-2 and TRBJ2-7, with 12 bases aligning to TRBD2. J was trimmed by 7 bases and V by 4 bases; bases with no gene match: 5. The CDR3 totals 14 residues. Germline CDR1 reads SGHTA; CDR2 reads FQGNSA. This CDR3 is CASSSLAGGGEQYF. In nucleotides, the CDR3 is TGTGCCAGCAGCTCACTAGCGGGGGGCGGTGAGCAGTACTTC.

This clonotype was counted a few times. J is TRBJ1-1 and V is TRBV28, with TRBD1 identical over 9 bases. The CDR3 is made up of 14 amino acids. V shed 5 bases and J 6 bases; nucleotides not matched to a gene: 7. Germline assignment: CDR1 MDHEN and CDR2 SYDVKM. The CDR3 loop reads CASSKGQGDPEAFF. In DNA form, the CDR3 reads TGTGCCAGCAGTAAGGGACAGGGCGACCCTGAAGCTTTCTTT. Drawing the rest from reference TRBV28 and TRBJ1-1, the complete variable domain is DVKVTQSSRYLVKRTGEKVFLECVQDMDHENMFWYRQDPGLGLRLIYFSYDVKMKEKGDIPEGYSVSREKKERFSLILESASTNQTSMYLCASSKGQGDPEAFFGQGTRLTVV.

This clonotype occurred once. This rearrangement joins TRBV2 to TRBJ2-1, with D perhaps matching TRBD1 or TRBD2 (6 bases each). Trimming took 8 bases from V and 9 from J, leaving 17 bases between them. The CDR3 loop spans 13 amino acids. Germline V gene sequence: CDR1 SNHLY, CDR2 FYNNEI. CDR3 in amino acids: CASRGTPSGEQFF. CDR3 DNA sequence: TGTGCCAGCCGGGGGACACCCAGCGGTGAGCAGTTCTTC.

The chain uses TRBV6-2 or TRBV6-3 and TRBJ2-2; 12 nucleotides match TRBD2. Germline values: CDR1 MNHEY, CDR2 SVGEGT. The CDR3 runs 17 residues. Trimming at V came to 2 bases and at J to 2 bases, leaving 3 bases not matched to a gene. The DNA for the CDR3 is TGTGCCAGCAGTTACCTAGCGGGAGGGCCAAACACCGGGGAGCTGTTTTTT. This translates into CASSYLAGGPNTGELFF.

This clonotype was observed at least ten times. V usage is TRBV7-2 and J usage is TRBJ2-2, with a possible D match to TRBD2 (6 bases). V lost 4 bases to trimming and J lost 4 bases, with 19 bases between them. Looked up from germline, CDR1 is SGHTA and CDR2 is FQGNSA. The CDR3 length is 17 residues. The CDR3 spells CASSSSGGPGGTGELFF. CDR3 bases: TGTGCCAGCAGCTCCAGTGGGGGACCCGGGGGCACCGGGGAGCTGTTTTTT.

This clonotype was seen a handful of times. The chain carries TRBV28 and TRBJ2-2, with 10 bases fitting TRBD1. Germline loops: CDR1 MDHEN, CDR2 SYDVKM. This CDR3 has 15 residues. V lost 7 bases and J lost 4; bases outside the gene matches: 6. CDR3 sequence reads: CASTLGQGFTGELFF. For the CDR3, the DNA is TGTGCCAGCACCTTGGGACAGGGGTTCACCGGGGAGCTGTTTTTT.

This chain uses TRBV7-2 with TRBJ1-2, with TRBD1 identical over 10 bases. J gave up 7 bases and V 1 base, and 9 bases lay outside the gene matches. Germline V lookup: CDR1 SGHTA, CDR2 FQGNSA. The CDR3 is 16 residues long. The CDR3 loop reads CASSLVIGTGDIGYTF. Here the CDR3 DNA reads TGTGCCAGCAGCTTAGTTATCGGGACAGGGGACATTGGCTACACCTTC.

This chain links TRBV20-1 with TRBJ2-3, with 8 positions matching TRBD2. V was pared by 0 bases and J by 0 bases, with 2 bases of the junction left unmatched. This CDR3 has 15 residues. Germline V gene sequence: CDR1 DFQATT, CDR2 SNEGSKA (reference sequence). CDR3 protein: CSAREVAGSTDTQYF. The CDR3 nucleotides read TGCAGTGCTAGAGAGGTAGCGGGAAGCACAGATACGCAGTATTTT.

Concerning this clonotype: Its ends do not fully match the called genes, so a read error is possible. CDR3 sequence: CASSSTQSGTGGLF. The CDR3, as DNA: TGTGCCAGCAGTTCCACTCAATCCGGGACAGGGGGCCTCTTC. The rearrangement links TRBV5-4 to TRBJ2-1, with 12 bases that match TRBD1. The germline V gene encodes CDR1 SGHNT and CDR2 YYREEE (reference sequence). This CDR3 contains 14 residues.

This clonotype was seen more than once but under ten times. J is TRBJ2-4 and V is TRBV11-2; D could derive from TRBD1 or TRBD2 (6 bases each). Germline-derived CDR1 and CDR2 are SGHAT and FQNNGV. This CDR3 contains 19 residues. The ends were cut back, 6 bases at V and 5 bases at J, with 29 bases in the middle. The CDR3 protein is CASSHLSWGAQEDENIQYF. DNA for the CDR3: TGTGCCAGCAGTCACCTATCATGGGGGGCGCAGGAAGATGAAAACATTCAGTACTTC.

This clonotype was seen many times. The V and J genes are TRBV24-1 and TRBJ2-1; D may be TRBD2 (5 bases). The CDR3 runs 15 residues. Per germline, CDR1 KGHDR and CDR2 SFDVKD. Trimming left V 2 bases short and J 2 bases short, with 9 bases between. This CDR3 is CATSDSYGAYNEQFF. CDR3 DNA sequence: TGTGCCACCAGTGATTCCTACGGGGCCTACAATGAGCAGTTCTTC.

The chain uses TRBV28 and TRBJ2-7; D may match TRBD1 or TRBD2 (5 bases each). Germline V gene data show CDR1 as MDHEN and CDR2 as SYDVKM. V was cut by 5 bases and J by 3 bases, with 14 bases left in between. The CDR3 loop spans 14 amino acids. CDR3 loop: CASSTPGPLYEQYF. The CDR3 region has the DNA TGTGCCAGCAGTACTCCGGGGCCGCTCTACGAGCAGTACTTC.

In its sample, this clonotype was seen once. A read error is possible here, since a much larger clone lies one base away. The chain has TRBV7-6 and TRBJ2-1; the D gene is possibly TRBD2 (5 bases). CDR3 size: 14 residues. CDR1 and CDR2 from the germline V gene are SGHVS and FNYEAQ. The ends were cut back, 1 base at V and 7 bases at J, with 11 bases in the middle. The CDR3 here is CASSLVGVGNEQFF. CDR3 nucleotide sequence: TGTGCCAGCAGCTTAGTGGGAGTAGGAAATGAGCAGTTCTTC.

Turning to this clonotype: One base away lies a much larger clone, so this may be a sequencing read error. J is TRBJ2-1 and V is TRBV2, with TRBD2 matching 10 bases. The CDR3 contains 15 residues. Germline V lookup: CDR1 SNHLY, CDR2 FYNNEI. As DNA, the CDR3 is TGTGCCAGCAGGTCTAGCGGGGGCTCCTACATTGAGCAGTTCTTC. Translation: CASRSSGGSYIEQFF. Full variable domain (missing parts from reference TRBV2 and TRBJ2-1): EPEVTQTPSHQVTQMGQEVILRCVPISNHLYFYWYRQILGQKVEFLVSFYNNEISEKSEIFDDQFSVERPDGSNFTLKIRSTKLEDSAMYFCASRSSGGSYIEQFFGPGTRLTVL.

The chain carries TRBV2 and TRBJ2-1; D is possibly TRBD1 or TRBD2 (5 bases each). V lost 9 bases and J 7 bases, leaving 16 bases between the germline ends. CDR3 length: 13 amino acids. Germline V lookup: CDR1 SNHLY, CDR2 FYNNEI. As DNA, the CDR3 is TGTGCCAGTCCGGGACGTGGGTTGAATGAGCAGTTCTTC. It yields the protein CASPGRGLNEQFF.

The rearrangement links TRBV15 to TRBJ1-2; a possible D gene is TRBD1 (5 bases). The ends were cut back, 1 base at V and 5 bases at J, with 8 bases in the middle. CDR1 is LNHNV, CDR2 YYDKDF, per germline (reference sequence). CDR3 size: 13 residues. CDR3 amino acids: CATSRGDVYGYTF. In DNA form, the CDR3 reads TGTGCCACCAGCAGAGGGGACGTATATGGCTACACCTTC.

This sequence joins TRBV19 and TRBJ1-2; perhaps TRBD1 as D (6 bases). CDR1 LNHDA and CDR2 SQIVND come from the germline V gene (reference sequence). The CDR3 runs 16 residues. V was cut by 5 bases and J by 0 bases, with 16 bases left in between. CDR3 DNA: TGTGCCAGTAGTCTGACAGGTGAAGAAGCTAACTATGGCTACACCTTC. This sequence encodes CASSLTGEEANYGYTF.

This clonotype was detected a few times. CDR3 DNA: TGCAGTGCTAGAGGTGGGGACCTCAGGAACACTGAAGCTTTCTTT. This encodes CSARGGDLRNTEAFF. The chain is built from TRBV20-1 and TRBJ1-1; D may be TRBD1 (5 bases). Germline-derived CDR1 and CDR2 are DFQATT and SNEGSKA (reference sequence). The CDR3 covers 15 residues. V gave up 1 base and J gave up 1 base, with 13 bases separating them.

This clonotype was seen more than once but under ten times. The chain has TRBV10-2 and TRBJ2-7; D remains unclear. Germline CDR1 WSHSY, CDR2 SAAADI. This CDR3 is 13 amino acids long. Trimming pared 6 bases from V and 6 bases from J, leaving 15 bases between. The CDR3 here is CASRHPLTSEQYF. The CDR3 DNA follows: TGCGCCAGCAGACACCCCCTGACGTCCGAGCAGTACTTC.

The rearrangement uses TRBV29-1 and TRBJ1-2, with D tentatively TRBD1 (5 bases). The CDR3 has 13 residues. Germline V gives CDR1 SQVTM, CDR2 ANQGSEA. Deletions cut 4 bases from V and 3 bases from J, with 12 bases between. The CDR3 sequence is CSVVGQGDYGYTF. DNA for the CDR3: TGCAGCGTTGTTGGCCAGGGCGACTATGGCTACACCTTC.